This T cell receptor (beta chain) originates from a study of human T cells and chemical hapten exposure. Study in general: From small differences in pooled library volume came most of the variation in per-sample TCR yields.

The time point is: pre-sensitization, week 0. Regarding treatment: therapeutic diphenylcyclopropenone sensitization with weekly scalp DPC. Study-wide results and limits: Patch test score showed a positive correlation with PT1 expanded TCR counts. High-frequency TCRs, those above 1 in 1000, stayed the same after DPC sensitization.

The CDR3 extends over 16 amino acids. Per the germline V gene, CDR1 is SNHLY and CDR2 is FYNNEI. V was shortened by 2 bases and J by 5 bases, with 16 bases between the two germline ends. MiXCR, applied by TCRdb to the RACE reads, yields one record per CDR3 protein. The sample holds about 250,000 distinct CDR3 sequences; around 7.3% are singletons and the top ten take 0.9% to 1.5%. With regard to this clonotype: No antigen is known for it.

The V call is TRBV2, the J call TRBJ2-1; D possibly matches TRBD1 or TRBD2 (6 bases each). This specimen consisted of whole blood, obtained in connection with sensitization to the hapten diphenylcyclopropenone (DPC). The clonotype originates from a man between 18 and 29 years old with alopecia areata. Some clones in this sample may be carry-over from other donors' samples. CDR3 sequence: CASSEKGGLANNEQFF. In DNA form, the CDR3 reads TGTGCCAGCAGTGAAAAGGGGGGACTGGCAAACAATGAGCAGTTCTTC.